This TCR beta chain was identified during a study of shared clonotypes between healthy human individuals. Study-level findings and limits: Shared across a few donors were roughly 5.3% of the naive CD4 clonotypes.

Sequencing used immunoSEQ multiplex PCR; TCRdb keeps in-frame clones, though not all of them. The sample contains millions of clones, 90% to 95% of which appear only once. This CDR3 contains 14 residues. The V and J ends lost 1 base and 1 base respectively, with 7 bases between them. Germline values: CDR1 MNHNS, CDR2 SASEGT. As to this clone: Antigen specificity is unknown.

Donors, without exception, were Caucasian adults residing in Nashville, Tennessee. The clonotype was recovered from a man aged 18 to 30 in good health. Sequenced: naive CD4+ T cells sorted from blood. Subset described: CD45RA+ positively selected. The chain recombines TRBV6-1 with TRBJ1-1, with D unclear. The CDR3 reads CASSEGARNTEAFF. CDR3 nucleotides: TGTGCCAGCAGTGAAGGGGCTCGGAACACTGAAGCTTTCTTT.